Listed here are 20 T cell receptor beta chains from one sample, sequenced in a study of shared clonotypes between healthy human individuals (dated by TCRdb to the early 2020s). The method was the immunoSEQ multiplex PCR assay. The source is immuneACCESS, and TCRdb retained only in-frame sequences with V and J called. Part of the clones is not carried over; for the studies checked, unresolved V genes explain less than half of this, and the remainder is unexplained. In all, the sample holds about 2.4 million clones, and roughly 93% of those were seen once. Around 0.4% of the sample belongs to the ten largest clones. The sequencing input was naive CD4+ T cells from PBMCs. The cell subset or site label of this sample denotes: CD45RA+ positively selected. The source of these receptors is a man in his late teens or twenties in good health. Some clones in this sample may be carry-over from other donors' samples.

To note about this clone: Other DNA sequences in this specimen translate into the identical CDR3. The chain joins TRBV15 to TRBJ1-4; D is ambiguous. The CDR3 is made up of 13 amino acids. V lost 1 base and J 5 bases, leaving 5 bases between the germline ends. Germline V gives CDR1 LNHNV, CDR2 YYDKDF (reference sequence). The CDR3: CATSRVQNEKLFF. The CDR3 DNA follows: TGTGCCACCAGCAGAGTCCAAAATGAAAAACTGTTTTTT.

The rearrangement links TRBV7-7 to TRBJ2-5; a possible D gene is TRBD2 (6 bases). The CDR3 loop spans 14 amino acids. CDR1 and CDR2 from the germline V gene are SSHAT and FNYEAQ (reference sequence). Trimming left V 5 bases short and J 5 bases short, with 15 bases between. The CDR3 here is CASSGSSVGETQYF. The CDR3 DNA reads TGTGCCAGCAGCGGATCTAGCGTAGGGGAGACCCAGTACTTC.

This chain joins TRBV9 and TRBJ2-7, with D hard to call. V was trimmed by 4 bases and J by 0 bases, leaving 14 bases between them. CDR1 and CDR2 (germline): SGDLS, YYNGEE. The CDR3 length is 15 residues. As DNA, the CDR3 is TGTGCCAGCAGCCCTGGAACGGATCCCTCCTACGAGCAGTACTTC. Amino acid sequence: CASSPGTDPSYEQYF.

This chain links TRBV4-1 with TRBJ2-7; 9 bases match TRBD1. The CDR3 has 16 amino acids. V lost 5 bases to trimming and J lost 0 bases; unmatched junction nucleotides: 8. Per germline, CDR1 MGHRA and CDR2 YSYEKL. CDR3 in amino acids: CASSGNRDRVSYEQYF. CDR3 sequence (DNA): TGCGCCAGCAGCGGAAACCGGGACAGGGTCTCCTACGAGCAGTACTTC.

This clone was observed a handful of times. The gene calls are TRBV14 and TRBJ1-1, with D perhaps matching TRBD1 (5 bases). Trimming stripped 1 base from V and 3 bases from J, with 12 bases between. Germline V gives CDR1 SGHDN, CDR2 FVKESK. The CDR3 is made up of 15 amino acids. The CDR3, as DNA: TGTGCCAGCAGCCAAGTGTGGGCAGGGTACACTGAAGCTTTCTTT. Translated: CASSQVWAGYTEAFF.

The gene calls are TRBV6-1 and TRBJ1-3; 7 positions match TRBD1. V shed 6 bases, J shed 2 bases, and the junction held 4 bases outside the gene matches. CDR1 MNHNS and CDR2 SASEGT come from the germline V gene. This CDR3 has 14 residues. The CDR3 loop reads CASRATGAGNTIYF. The CDR3 nucleotides are TGTGCCAGCAGGGCCACAGGGGCTGGAAACACCATATATTTT.

This clone was counted a single time. The chain recombines TRBV28 with TRBJ2-7; 7 nucleotides align to TRBD1. The V segment lost 5 bases and the J segment 0 bases; nucleotides outside the gene matches: 7. Germline V CDR1 and CDR2: MDHEN, SYDVKM. CDR3 size: 15 residues. As DNA, the CDR3 is TGTGCCAGCAGTAGTGTCGGGACAGACTCCTACGAGCAGTACTTC. Its translation: CASSSVGTDSYEQYF.

The rearrangement joins TRBV5-4 to TRBJ1-2; 8 bases agree with TRBD1. In germline, CDR1 is SGHNT, CDR2 YYREEE (reference sequence). CDR3 size: 14 residues. Trimming took 4 bases from V and 5 from J; bases not matched to a gene: 7. CDR3: CASSHDRGRYGYTF. CDR3 in DNA: TGTGCCAGCAGCCATGACAGGGGAAGGTATGGCTACACCTTC.

This clone was recorded only once. The chain is built from TRBV19 and TRBJ1-1; D is unresolved. CDR1 and CDR2 from the germline V gene are LNHDA and SQIVND (reference sequence). The CDR3 has 15 residues. Between the trimmed V and J ends, which lost 5 bases and 5 bases, there was a span of 18 bases. This CDR3 reads CASSPQRGGRTEAFF. CDR3 nucleotides: TGTGCCAGTAGTCCCCAGCGGGGAGGGAGAACTGAAGCTTTCTTT.

V and J are TRBV6-1 and TRBJ1-5; D gene uncertain. V was trimmed by 5 bases and J by 2 bases, leaving 10 bases between them. The CDR3 runs to 14 residues. Germline loops: CDR1 MNHNS, CDR2 SASEGT. CDR3 DNA: TGTGCCAGCAGTCCTACGGCAGGCAATCAGCCCCAGCATTTT. Amino acids: CASSPTAGNQPQHF.

The J gene is TRBJ2-6, the V gene TRBV5-1; 8 bases match TRBD1. V lost 2 bases to trimming and J lost 2 bases; unmatched junction nucleotides: 6. The CDR3 spans 17 residues. Per germline, CDR1 SGHRS and CDR2 YFSETQ. As DNA, the CDR3 is TGCGCCAGCAGCTTCCAGACAGGGGAACCTGGGGCCAACGTCCTGACTTTC. This codes for CASSFQTGEPGANVLTF.

V gene TRBV7-8 combines with J gene TRBJ2-1; TRBD2 might be the D (5 bases). The germline CDR1 and CDR2 sequences are SGHVS and FQNEAQ. CDR3 size: 15 residues. V was pared by 4 bases and J by 3 bases, with 13 bases between. CDR3 region: CASSYRSEGYNEQFF. In DNA form, the CDR3 reads TGTGCCAGCAGCTACAGATCCGAGGGCTACAATGAGCAGTTCTTC. Complete variable domain (other parts from reference TRBV7-8 and TRBJ2-1): GAGVSQSPRYKVAKRGQDVALRCDPISGHVSLFWYQQALGQGPEFLTYFQNEAQLDKSGLPSDRFFAERPEGSVSTLKIQRTQQEDSAVYLCASSYRSEGYNEQFFGPGTRLTVL.

The rearrangement uses TRBV7-9 and TRBJ2-2; the match to TRBD1 covers 8 bases. Per germline, CDR1 SEHNR and CDR2 FQNEAQ (reference sequence). V gave up 1 base and J gave up 0 bases; unmatched junction bases: 4. This CDR3 is 17 amino acids long. The DNA for the CDR3 is TGTGCCAGCAGCTTAGGCAGGGGGCGGGCGAACACCGGGGAGCTGTTTTTT. This codes for CASSLGRGRANTGELFF.

This sequence joins TRBV10-3 and TRBJ1-4, with 10 positions matching TRBD1. CDR1 is ENHRY, CDR2 SYGVKD, per germline. CDR3 size: 15 residues. V trimming: 3 bases; J trimming: 7 bases; junction bases outside the gene matches: 5. The CDR3 sequence is CAISELTGGSEKLFF. The DNA for the CDR3 is TGTGCCATCAGTGAATTGACAGGGGGCAGTGAAAAACTGTTTTTT.

The chain carries TRBV10-1 and TRBJ2-7; 12 nucleotides match TRBD2. This CDR3 comprises 15 residues. Germline V gene lookup returns CDR1 WNHNN and CDR2 SYGVQD (reference sequence). After removal of 6 bases from V and 4 bases from J, the junction contained 7 bases not matched to a gene. CDR3 bases: TGCGCCAGCAGCGCCGGACTAGCGGGGACATACGAGCAGTACTTC. Translation: CASSAGLAGTYEQYF.

This rearrangement joins TRBV2 to TRBJ1-2; the D gene is possibly TRBD1 (6 bases). The CDR3 spans 14 residues. CDR1 and CDR2 (germline): SNHLY, FYNNEI. V was cut by 6 bases and J by 1 base, with 12 bases left in between. The CDR3 here is CASSQQGVNYGYTF. The CDR3 DNA is TGTGCCAGCAGCCAACAGGGAGTTAACTATGGCTACACCTTC.

The rearrangement joins TRBV6-6 to TRBJ1-1; D possibly corresponds to TRBD1 (5 bases). CDR1 and CDR2 from the germline V gene are MNHNY and SVGAGI (reference sequence). The CDR3 covers 15 residues. V lost 5 bases, J lost 3 bases, and 16 bases lay in between. CDR3 in DNA: TGTGCCAGCAGTGAGGGTCGGGGGGTCGACACTGAAGCTTTCTTT. It translates to CASSEGRGVDTEAFF.

The V gene is TRBV29-1, the J gene TRBJ2-7; D may correspond to TRBD1 or TRBD2 (5 bases each). The CDR3 has 12 residues. Trimming pared 3 bases from V and 5 bases from J, leaving 11 bases between. From germline, CDR1 is SQVTM and CDR2 ANQGSEA. CDR3 in amino acids: CSVEGRGDEQYF. CDR3 nucleotides: TGCAGCGTTGAGGGCAGAGGGGACGAGCAGTACTTC.

The chain combines TRBV2 with TRBJ2-1; 7 bases map to TRBD1. J was trimmed by 7 bases and V by 1 base; bases with no gene match: 10. The CDR3 covers 16 residues. The germline gives CDR1 SNHLY, CDR2 FYNNEI. CDR3 DNA sequence: TGTGCCAGCAGTGAAGTTTCAGGGGGTGGGCGAAATGAGCAGTTCTTC. Translation: CASSEVSGGGRNEQFF. The whole variable domain, remainder taken from reference TRBV2 and TRBJ2-1, is EPEVTQTPSHQVTQMGQEVILRCVPISNHLYFYWYRQILGQKVEFLVSFYNNEISEKSEIFDDQFSVERPDGSNFTLKIRSTKLEDSAMYFCASSEVSGGGRNEQFFGPGTRLTVL.

The DNA of the CDR3 is TGTGCCAGCAGCTTGGCAGGTCGGCCACATGAGGGTACGCAGTATTTT. Its translation: CASSLAGRPHEGTQYF. V gene TRBV5-6 combines with J gene TRBJ2-3; a possible D gene is TRBD2 (5 bases). The CDR3 length is 16 residues. The germline V gene has CDR1 SGHDT and CDR2 YYEEEE. The ends were cut back, 0 bases at V and 8 bases at J, with 19 bases in the middle.